Shown below are 15 T cell receptor beta chains from a single sample sequenced in a study of cytomegalovirus exposure and HLA in healthy donors. The PCR used 60 Vbeta and 13 Jbeta primers. Sequencing was performed with immunoSEQ multiplex PCR; in TCRdb, only in-frame clones are kept and a portion is missing. The sample holds some 180,000 clones; around 80% are singletons and the top ten take roughly 2.5%. The sequenced material came from PBMCs. These receptor sequences come from a woman in her 30s in good health and CMV-seropositive.

The genes are TRBV18 and TRBJ2-7; possible D gene TRBD2, 5 bases. Germline loops: CDR1 KGHSH, CDR2 LQKENI. The CDR3 has 15 residues. Trimming shortened V by 6 bases and J by 2 bases, and 17 bases separated the two germline ends. The CDR3 loop reads CASSHGIFRPYEQYF. The CDR3 nucleotides are TGTGCCAGCTCCCACGGGATCTTTCGCCCCTACGAGCAGTACTTC. The full variable domain, completed using reference TRBV18 and TRBJ2-7, is NAGVMQNPRHLVRRRGQEARLRCSPMKGHSHVYWYRQLPEEGLKFMVYLQKENIIDESGMPKERFSAEFPKEGPSILRIQQVVRGDSAAYFCASSHGIFRPYEQYFGPGTRLTVT.

V usage is TRBV28 and J usage is TRBJ2-7; 8 bases are a match to TRBD2. Trimming took 5 bases from V and 1 from J; bases not matched to a gene: 13. CDR3 length: 17 amino acids. In germline, CDR1 is MDHEN, CDR2 SYDVKM. CDR3 region: CASSVITSGWTSYEQYF. Written as DNA, the CDR3 is TGTGCCAGCAGTGTAATAACTAGCGGTTGGACGTCCTACGAGCAGTACTTC.

The V gene is TRBV27, the J gene TRBJ1-4; D is unresolved. V was clipped by 4 bases and J by 8 bases, with 14 bases between them. Germline CDR1 is MNHEY and CDR2 is SMNVEV (reference sequence). The CDR3 totals 14 residues. The CDR3 nucleotides are TGTGCCAGCAGTTCCCCGGGTCTTGAGGAAAAACTGTTTTTT. Encoded protein: CASSSPGLEEKLFF.

This clone has just one count. The chain employs TRBV9 and TRBJ2-5; 11 bases are shared with TRBD1. Germline CDR1 reads SGDLS; CDR2 reads YYNGEE. This CDR3 is built from 17 residues. V gave up 7 bases and J gave up 2 bases; unmatched junction bases: 13. This CDR3 is CASAPMNGTGGQETQYF. DNA of the CDR3: TGTGCCAGCGCCCCGATGAACGGGACAGGGGGTCAAGAGACCCAGTACTTC.

The chain recombines TRBV25-1 with TRBJ2-7; D not resolved. Germline values: CDR1 MGHDK, CDR2 SYGVNS. The CDR3 runs to 13 residues. Trimming took 1 base from V and 2 from J, leaving 6 bases between them. The CDR3 loop reads CASSESAAYEQYF. The CDR3 region has the DNA TGTGCCAGCAGTGAATCCGCGGCCTACGAGCAGTACTTC.

CDR3 in amino acids: CASSQAGYTYEQYF. The CDR3 DNA follows: TGCGCCAGCAGCCAAGCAGGTTATACCTACGAGCAGTACTTC. The chain has TRBV4-1 and TRBJ2-7; D call uncertain. The CDR3 covers 14 residues. CDR1 and CDR2 (germline): MGHRA, YSYEKL. V lost 1 base and J lost 2, with 9 bases in between.

This clone appeared once. This chain joins TRBV27 and TRBJ2-7; 11 bases match TRBD2. The CDR3 is 19 residues long. Germline V gene sequence: CDR1 MNHEY, CDR2 SMNVEV (reference sequence). The J segment lost 6 bases and the V segment lost 5 bases, leaving 21 bases of the junction unmatched. The CDR3 region has the DNA TGTGCCAGCAGTCCGCACTCCCCCGGGGTAGCGGGGGGGCGGGTCGAGCAGTACTTC. Translated, it gives CASSPHSPGVAGGRVEQYF.

V and J are TRBV5-1 and TRBJ2-3, with D maybe TRBD2 (6 bases). The V end lost 4 bases, the J end lost 3 bases, and 9 bases lay between the germline ends. The length of the CDR3 is 13 residues. CDR1 and CDR2 from the germline V gene are SGHRS and YFSETQ. CDR3 amino acids: CASSMTSTDTQYF. The CDR3 DNA reads as TGCGCCAGCAGCATGACTAGTACAGATACGCAGTATTTT.

The rearrangement uses TRBV5-8 and TRBJ2-7; D is possibly TRBD2 (6 bases). The V and J ends lost 5 bases and 0 bases respectively, with 18 bases between them. The CDR3 contains 16 residues. Germline CDR1 and CDR2: SGHTS and YDEGEE. The CDR3 sequence is CASRPQWGRNSYEQYF. The CDR3 bases are TGTGCCAGCAGACCCCAGTGGGGGAGGAACTCCTACGAGCAGTACTTC.

The chain uses TRBV7-2 and TRBJ1-3; maybe TRBD1 (6 bases). The CDR3 length is 14 residues. Trimming cost V 1 base and J 3 bases, with 7 bases left between them. Germline V lookup: CDR1 SGHTA, CDR2 FQGNSA. In DNA form, the CDR3 reads TGTGCCAGCAGCTTAGGACAGGATGGAAACACCATATATTTT. Translating gives CASSLGQDGNTIYF.

The CDR3 region has the DNA TGTGCCAGTAGTATAGCACAGGGGGCTCGCGCAGATACGCAGTATTTT. This encodes CASSIAQGARADTQYF. The V gene is TRBV19, the J gene TRBJ2-3, with 9 nucleotides matching TRBD1. Trimming at V came to 1 base and at J to 4 bases, leaving 6 bases not matched to a gene. Germline CDR1 reads LNHDA; CDR2 reads SQIVND (reference sequence). CDR3 length: 16 amino acids. The whole variable domain, filled in from reference TRBV19 and TRBJ2-3, reads DGGITQSPKYLFRKEGQNVTLSCEQNLNHDAMYWYRQDPGQGLRLIYYSQIVNDFQKGDIAEGYSVSREKKESFPLTVTSAQKNPTAFYLCASSIAQGARADTQYFGPGTRLTVL.

The gene calls are TRBV19 and TRBJ2-5; no definite D call. The CDR3 runs to 13 residues. The germline V gene encodes CDR1 LNHDA and CDR2 SQIVND (reference sequence). V lost 3 bases, J lost 5 bases, and 10 bases lay in between. The CDR3 nucleotides read TGTGCCAGTAGTATGGTGGTTCGGGAGACCCAGTACTTC. This sequence encodes CASSMVVRETQYF.

CDR3 sequence reads: CASSQRGGIGELFF. As DNA, the CDR3 is TGTGCCAGCAGTCAGCGGGGGGGCATCGGGGAGCTGTTTTTT. The chain combines TRBV6-1 with TRBJ2-2; 10 nucleotides line up with TRBD2. This CDR3 spans 14 amino acids. The trim removed 5 bases at V and 7 bases at J, leaving 4 bases unmatched. Germline V gene sequence: CDR1 MNHNS, CDR2 SASEGT.

The CDR3 coding sequence is TGTGCCAGCAGCTTGACCAGGGAACATCAGCCCCAGCATTTT. It specifies CASSLTREHQPQHF. The V gene is TRBV5-6, the J gene TRBJ1-5; possible D gene TRBD1, 5 bases. This CDR3 has 14 amino acids. Germline V lookup: CDR1 SGHDT, CDR2 YYEEEE. The V end lost 1 base, the J end lost 5 bases, and 10 bases lay between the germline ends. Filled out from reference TRBV5-6 and TRBJ1-5, the complete variable domain reads DAGVTQSPTHLIKTRGQQVTLRCSPKSGHDTVSWYQQALGQGPQFIFQYYEEEERQRGNFPDRFSGHQFPNYSSELNVNALLLGDSALYLCASSLTREHQPQHFGDGTRLSIL.

The chain employs TRBV7-2 and TRBJ1-3, with 8 bases fitting TRBD1. Per germline, CDR1 SGHTA and CDR2 FQGNSA. The CDR3 spans 15 residues. With 8 bases clipped from V and 0 bases from J, the junction kept 6 bases outside the gene matches. This CDR3 reads CASLGTGPSGNTIYF. The CDR3 DNA reads as TGTGCCAGCCTAGGGACAGGACCCTCTGGAAACACCATATATTTT.